The 29 T cell receptor beta chains in this list originate from one sample, sequenced in a study of cytomegalovirus exposure and HLA in healthy donors. Measured with immunoSEQ multiplex PCR; TCRdb has only the in-frame clones, and not every one. The sample lists 260,000 or so clones, roughly 90% occurring once. Sequencing was performed on PBMCs. These TCRs come from a woman aged 18-29 years in good health and CMV-seronegative.

V and J are TRBV5-1 and TRBJ2-7; maybe TRBD1 (6 bases). V lost 5 bases to trimming and J lost 0 bases, with 12 bases between them. CDR3 length: 14 residues. Germline lookup yields CDR1 SGHRS and CDR2 YFSETQ. The CDR3: CASRTGGISYEQYF. The DNA for the CDR3 is TGCGCCAGCAGGACAGGTGGCATCTCCTACGAGCAGTACTTC.

The rearrangement joins TRBV2 to TRBJ2-3; 10 bases are a match to TRBD2. This CDR3 spans 21 amino acids. V dropped 4 bases and J dropped 7; count of bases not matched to a gene: 26. Germline CDR1 reads SNHLY; CDR2 reads FYNNEI. The CDR3 region is CASSGYLKPKRGAGGPYTQYF. DNA of the CDR3: TGTGCCAGCAGTGGATATTTGAAACCCAAACGTGGAGCGGGAGGGCCCTATACGCAGTATTTT.

The chain is built from TRBV2 and TRBJ2-1; tentatively, D is TRBD2 (6 bases). This CDR3 is 13 amino acids long. Trimming removed 9 bases from V and 7 bases from J, with 16 bases in between. CDR1 and CDR2 (germline): SNHLY, FYNNEI. Here the CDR3 reads CARSGPSGNEQFF. The CDR3 nucleotides are TGTGCCAGAAGCGGGCCCTCGGGAAATGAGCAGTTCTTC.

This chain connects TRBV9 to TRBJ2-7; tentative D call: TRBD2 (5 bases). This CDR3 has 15 residues. Trimming took 1 base from V and 3 from J, leaving 14 bases between them. From germline, CDR1 is SGDLS and CDR2 YYNGEE. Here the CDR3 DNA reads TGTGCCAGCAGCGTACTATCGTCTGGAGGCTACGAGCAGTACTTC. It translates to CASSVLSSGGYEQYF.

The chain employs TRBV29-1 and TRBJ2-2; the match to TRBD2 covers 8 bases. The junction had 18 bases not matched to a gene; V was cut back by 7 bases and J by 5 bases. Germline loops: CDR1 SQVTM, CDR2 ANQGSEA. The CDR3 is made up of 17 amino acids. The CDR3 DNA sequence: TGCAGCGCCCGGGGGTACGGGAGGGCCTCTTTAACCGGGGAGCTGTTTTTT. It translates to CSARGYGRASLTGELFF.

V gene TRBV5-4 combines with J gene TRBJ2-5; 11 nucleotides agree with TRBD1. Per germline, CDR1 SGHNT and CDR2 YYREEE (reference sequence). The V gene end was trimmed by 3 bases and the J gene end by 5 bases; junction bases not matched to a gene: 9. The CDR3 has 16 residues. The CDR3 coding sequence is TGTGCCAGCAGCTCGGGGGGGGACAGGGGGTCGGAGACCCAGTACTTC. Amino acids: CASSSGGDRGSETQYF. Together with reference TRBV5-4 and TRBJ2-5, the CDR3 gives the full variable domain: ETGVTQSPTHLIKTRGQQVTLRCSSQSGHNTVSWYQQALGQGPQFIFQYYREEENGRGNFPPRFSGLQFPNYSSELNVNALELDDSALYLCASSSGGDRGSETQYFGPGTRLLVL.

This clone was seen only once. The chain employs TRBV27 and TRBJ2-3, with D possibly matching TRBD2 (6 bases). V was clipped by 1 base and J by 3 bases, with 14 bases between them. In germline, CDR1 is MNHEY, CDR2 SMNVEV (reference sequence). The CDR3 sequence is 16 residues long. The CDR3 sequence is CASSLFSGTATDTQYF. The CDR3 nucleotides read TGTGCCAGCAGTTTATTCTCGGGGACTGCGACAGATACGCAGTATTTT.

The chain combines TRBV2 with TRBJ2-2; the D gene is possibly TRBD1 (5 bases). The ends were cut back, 8 bases at V and 0 bases at J, with 10 bases in the middle. The CDR3 is made up of 14 amino acids. Germline CDR1 SNHLY, CDR2 FYNNEI. The CDR3, as DNA: TGTGCCAGCGGTCAGGGATCGAACACCGGGGAGCTGTTTTTT. Translated: CASGQGSNTGELFF.

The V and J genes are TRBV5-6 and TRBJ2-7; D unclear. The CDR3 spans 15 residues. Germline V gene data show CDR1 as SGHDT and CDR2 as YYEEEE. V was pared by 2 bases and J by 0 bases, with 12 bases between. CDR3: CASSLPLSSSYEQYF. Here the CDR3 DNA reads TGTGCCAGCAGCTTACCACTTTCGAGCTCCTACGAGCAGTACTTC.

The table lists this clone with a few counts. The chain recombines TRBV28 with TRBJ2-4, with D maybe TRBD2 (6 bases). V was pared by 5 bases and J by 7 bases, with 15 bases between. Germline CDR1 reads MDHEN; CDR2 reads SYDVKM. The length of the CDR3 is 14 residues. CDR3 sequence: CASSPRTTLNIQYF. The CDR3 bases are TGTGCCAGCAGTCCCAGGACTACCTTGAACATTCAGTACTTC. Using reference TRBV28 and TRBJ2-4 for the parts outside the CDR3, the full variable domain is DVKVTQSSRYLVKRTGEKVFLECVQDMDHENMFWYRQDPGLGLRLIYFSYDVKMKEKGDIPEGYSVSREKKERFSLILESASTNQTSMYLCASSPRTTLNIQYFGAGTRLSVL.

V usage is TRBV2 and J usage is TRBJ1-3; D is possibly TRBD1 (5 bases). Germline V lookup: CDR1 SNHLY, CDR2 FYNNEI. This CDR3 spans 16 amino acids. Trimming took 5 bases from V and 0 from J, leaving 14 bases between them. This chain's CDR3 is CASSPDRPDSGNTIYF. For the CDR3, the DNA is TGTGCCAGCAGTCCCGACAGACCCGACTCTGGAAACACCATATATTTT. Together with reference TRBV2 and TRBJ1-3, the CDR3 gives the full variable domain: EPEVTQTPSHQVTQMGQEVILRCVPISNHLYFYWYRQILGQKVEFLVSFYNNEISEKSEIFDDQFSVERPDGSNFTLKIRSTKLEDSAMYFCASSPDRPDSGNTIYFGEGSWLTVV.

V gene TRBV6-5 combines with J gene TRBJ2-3, with D perhaps matching TRBD1 (6 bases). The V and J ends lost 2 bases and 11 bases respectively, with 14 bases between them. The germline V gene has CDR1 MNHEY and CDR2 SVGAGI. CDR3 length: 13 amino acids. This chain's CDR3 is CASSYAPGVGQYF. CDR3 coding DNA: TGTGCCAGCAGTTACGCGCCAGGGGTGGGGCAGTATTTT.

The J gene is TRBJ1-5, the V gene TRBV27; the D gene is possibly TRBD1 (6 bases). With 1 base removed from V and 7 bases from J, the gap between germline ends came to 23 bases. The CDR3 consists of 18 residues. Germline V lookup: CDR1 MNHEY, CDR2 SMNVEV (reference sequence). The CDR3 loop reads CASSLFWPTQGIGQPQHF. In DNA, the CDR3 is TGTGCCAGCAGTTTATTCTGGCCTACACAGGGTATAGGGCAGCCCCAGCATTTT.

J is TRBJ2-7 and V is TRBV9; D is perhaps TRBD1 (5 bases). Looked up from germline, CDR1 is SGDLS and CDR2 is YYNGEE. V was shortened by 3 bases and J by 0 bases, with 19 bases between the two germline ends. The CDR3 runs to 17 residues. CDR3 sequence (DNA): TGTGCCAGCAGCGAGGGGCCCTCTGGTGTGGTCTCCTACGAGCAGTACTTC. This translates into CASSEGPSGVVSYEQYF.

There are a few counts of this clone. This chain uses TRBV18 with TRBJ1-2, with 7 bases that match TRBD1. Germline loops: CDR1 KGHSH, CDR2 LQKENI. CDR3 length: 13 residues. With 4 bases clipped from V and 8 bases from J, the junction kept 7 bases outside the gene matches. The CDR3 DNA sequence: TGTGCCAGCTCACTGAGACAGGGTAGCGGCTACACCTTC. As protein: CASSLRQGSGYTF.

The CDR3, as DNA: TGTGCCAGCAGCCGACTAGGGTTAGGGGACACTGAAGCTTTCTTT. Translated: CASSRLGLGDTEAFF. The chain uses TRBV7-3 and TRBJ1-1; the D gene is possibly TRBD1 (5 bases). Germline CDR1 reads SGHTA; CDR2 reads FQGTGA. V dropped 5 bases and J dropped 3 bases, with 16 bases sitting between them. The CDR3 length is 15 residues.

The CDR3 sequence is CASSSGTGPVDTQYF. CDR3 DNA: TGTGCCAGCAGCTCCGGGACAGGGCCAGTAGATACGCAGTATTTT. The rearrangement links TRBV7-3 to TRBJ2-3; 9 bases map to TRBD1. Unmatched junction bases numbered 7, after V lost 4 bases and J lost 5 bases. There are 15 residues in the CDR3. Germline V gene lookup returns CDR1 SGHTA and CDR2 FQGTGA.

The chain recombines TRBV25-1 with TRBJ2-5; TRBD1 aligns across 7 bases. CDR1 is MGHDK, CDR2 SYGVNS, per germline. The CDR3 runs 14 residues. V shed 7 bases, J shed 3 bases, and the junction held 8 bases outside the gene matches. The CDR3 nucleotides are TGTGCCAGCACACCGGGACAGTTCAAAGAGACCCAGTACTTC. Residues: CASTPGQFKETQYF.

Remarks on this clone: This sample includes further DNA sequences coding for the same CDR3. J is TRBJ2-7 and V is TRBV25-1, with 10 positions matching TRBD1. Germline CDR1 is MGHDK and CDR2 is SYGVNS. V shed 5 bases, J shed 6 bases, and the junction held 10 bases outside the gene matches. This CDR3 contains 15 residues. CDR3 sequence: CASSPRGTGASEQYF. CDR3 DNA sequence: TGTGCCAGCAGTCCCCGAGGGACAGGGGCCAGCGAGCAGTACTTC.

V is TRBV25-1 and J is TRBJ2-3; possibly TRBD1 for D (7 bases). Germline V gives CDR1 MGHDK, CDR2 SYGVNS. This CDR3 has 18 residues. V was shortened by 1 base and J by 0 bases, with 17 bases between the two germline ends. The CDR3 DNA follows: TGTGCCAGCAGTGAATCGCGGGACAGAAAAACTAGCACAGATACGCAGTATTTT. It encodes CASSESRDRKTSTDTQYF. The full variable domain, with the rest looked up from reference TRBV25-1 and TRBJ2-3, is EADIYQTPRYLVIGTGKKITLECSQTMGHDKMYWYQQDPGMELHLIHYSYGVNSTEKGDLSSESTVSRIRTEHFPLTLESARPSHTSQYLCASSESRDRKTSTDTQYFGPGTRLTVL.

The rearrangement links TRBV5-1 to TRBJ2-7, with 10 bases aligning to TRBD1. V trimming: 5 bases; J trimming: 5 bases; junction bases outside the gene matches: 7. Germline-derived CDR1 and CDR2 are SGHRS and YFSETQ. The CDR3 loop spans 14 amino acids. Here the CDR3 DNA reads TGCGCCAGCAGACCCGGGACAGGGGCTCACGAGCAGTACTTC. It is translated as CASRPGTGAHEQYF.

The V call is TRBV19, the J call TRBJ2-4; D may be TRBD1 (5 bases). V was cut by 6 bases and J by 4 bases, with 10 bases left in between. The V gene's germline CDR1 is LNHDA and CDR2 SQIVND (reference sequence). The CDR3 runs 13 residues. Here the CDR3 reads CASRSDRKNIQYF. CDR3 bases: TGTGCCAGTAGGAGTGACAGAAAAAACATTCAGTACTTC.

V usage is TRBV9 and J usage is TRBJ1-5; no clear D. CDR1 SGDLS and CDR2 YYNGEE come from the germline V gene. The CDR3 loop spans 13 amino acids. Trimming shortened V by 0 bases and J by 7 bases, and 8 bases separated the two germline ends. Here the CDR3 reads CASSVGLDQPQHF. The CDR3 DNA follows: TGTGCCAGCAGCGTAGGACTTGACCAGCCCCAGCATTTT. The complete variable domain, with remaining parts taken from reference TRBV9 and TRBJ1-5, reads DSGVTQTPKHLITATGQRVTLRCSPRSGDLSVYWYQQSLDQGLQFLIQYYNGEERAKGNILERFSAQQFPDLHSELNLSSLELGDSALYFCASSVGLDQPQHFGDGTRLSIL.

The chain combines TRBV7-2 with TRBJ1-5; 8 bases agree with TRBD1. This CDR3 comprises 17 residues. In germline, CDR1 is SGHTA, CDR2 FQGNSA. The trim removed 2 bases at V and 0 bases at J, leaving 6 bases unmatched. The CDR3 DNA reads TGTGCCAGCAGCTTACCGGACAGGGTTTATAGCAATCAGCCCCAGCATTTT. It encodes CASSLPDRVYSNQPQHF. Full variable domain (remainder filled in from reference TRBV7-2 and TRBJ1-5): GAGVSQSPSNKVTEKGKDVELRCDPISGHTALYWYRQSLGQGLEFLIYFQGNSAPDKSGLPSDRFSAERTGGSVSTLTIQRTQQEDSAVYLCASSLPDRVYSNQPQHFGDGTRLSIL.

A remark on this clone: The same CDR3 can be traced to other DNA sequences in this sample. The genes are TRBV27 and TRBJ1-5; D is unclear. The germline V gene has CDR1 MNHEY and CDR2 SMNVEV (reference sequence). This CDR3 is 12 amino acids long. V was shortened by 4 bases and J by 4 bases, with 5 bases between the two germline ends. CDR3 nucleotide sequence: TGTGCCAGCAGTTCCCGTAATCAGCCCCAGCATTTT. Encoded protein: CASSSRNQPQHF.

Comments on this clone: The sample has other DNA sequences that encode this CDR3 too. The chain recombines TRBV5-1 with TRBJ2-2; D unresolved. The CDR3 spans 14 residues. Trimming shortened V by 1 base and J by 1 base, and 5 bases separated the two germline ends. Germline loops: CDR1 SGHRS, CDR2 YFSETQ. This CDR3 is CASSLTGNTGELFF. CDR3 DNA sequence: TGCGCCAGCAGCTTGACCGGGAACACCGGGGAGCTGTTTTTT.

This chain joins TRBV10-3 and TRBJ2-1; the D gene is possibly TRBD2 (5 bases). The ends were cut back, 4 bases at V and 8 bases at J, with 6 bases in the middle. Germline values: CDR1 ENHRY, CDR2 SYGVKD. This CDR3 is built from 11 residues. The CDR3 sequence is CAISGGYEQFF. The CDR3 DNA follows: TGTGCCATCAGTGGAGGGTATGAGCAGTTCTTC.

The gene calls are TRBV5-1 and TRBJ2-5, with 8 bases lining up with TRBD2. The V segment lost 5 bases and the J segment 5 bases; nucleotides outside the gene matches: 5. The germline CDR1 and CDR2 sequences are SGHRS and YFSETQ. The CDR3 covers 13 residues. The DNA of the CDR3 is TGCGCCAGCAGTTTAACGGGAGGGGAGACCCAGTACTTC. It encodes CASSLTGGETQYF.

The rearrangement joins TRBV30 to TRBJ1-2, with no clear D. CDR3 length: 16 amino acids. V lost 4 bases and J 5 bases, leaving 23 bases between the germline ends. Germline assignment: CDR1 GTSNPN and CDR2 SVGIG (reference sequence). The chain's CDR3 is CAWTPIHGRVGYGYTF. The CDR3 bases are TGTGCCTGGACCCCCATCCACGGGCGGGTCGGGTATGGCTACACCTTC.